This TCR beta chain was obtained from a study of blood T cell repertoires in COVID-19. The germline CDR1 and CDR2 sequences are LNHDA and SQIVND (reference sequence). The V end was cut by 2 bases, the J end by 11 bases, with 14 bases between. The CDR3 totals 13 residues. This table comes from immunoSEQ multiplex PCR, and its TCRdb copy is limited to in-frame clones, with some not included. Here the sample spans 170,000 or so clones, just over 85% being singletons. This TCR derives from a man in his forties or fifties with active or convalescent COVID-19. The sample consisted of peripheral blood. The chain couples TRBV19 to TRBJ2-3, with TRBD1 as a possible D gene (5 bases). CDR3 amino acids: CASSISTETGQYF. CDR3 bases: TGTGCCAGTAGTATATCGACAGAGACCGGGCAGTATTTT.